This T cell receptor beta chain was sequenced for a study of shared clonotypes between healthy human individuals. Study-level findings and limits: There were few donors, and this limited the genetic and exposure-history diversity represented.

Comment on this clone: The antigen is undetermined.

The CDR3 runs 17 residues. Germline CDR1 and CDR2: MDHEN and SYDVKM. V lost 5 bases, J lost 3 bases, and 10 bases stayed unmatched. Genomic DNA, for the unsorted samples, came from around 90 million PBMCs. The protocol was immunoSEQ multiplex PCR, while the TCRdb copy is restricted to in-frame clones and leaves out a portion. The sample consists of 450,000 to 550,000 clones, 79% of them appearing once. This TCR came from a woman between 35 and 50 years old in good health. Some clones in this sample may be carry-over from other donors' samples. J is TRBJ2-7 and V is TRBV28; the match to TRBD2 covers 13 bases. Sequenced sample: PBMCs. CDR3: CASSPRPGLAGFYEQYF. CDR3 in DNA: TGTGCCAGCAGTCCTCGCCCGGGACTAGCGGGATTCTACGAGCAGTACTTC.